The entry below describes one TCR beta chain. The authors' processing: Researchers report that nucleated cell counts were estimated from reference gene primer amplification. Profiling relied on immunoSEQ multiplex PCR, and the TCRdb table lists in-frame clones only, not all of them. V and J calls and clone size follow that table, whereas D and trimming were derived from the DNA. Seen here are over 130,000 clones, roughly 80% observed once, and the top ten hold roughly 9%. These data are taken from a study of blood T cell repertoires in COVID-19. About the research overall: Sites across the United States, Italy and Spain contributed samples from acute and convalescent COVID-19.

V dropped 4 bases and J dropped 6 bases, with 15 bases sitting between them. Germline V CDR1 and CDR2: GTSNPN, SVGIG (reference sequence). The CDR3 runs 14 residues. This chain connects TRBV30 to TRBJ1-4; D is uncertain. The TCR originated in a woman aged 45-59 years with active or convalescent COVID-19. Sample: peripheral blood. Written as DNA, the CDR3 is TGTGCCTGGAATAGACACTTAGACGATGAAAAACTGTTTTTT. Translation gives CAWNRHLDDEKLFF.